These T cell receptor beta chains were read from a single sample in a study of blood T cell repertoires in COVID-19. TCRdb's copy holds only in-frame clones and misses some; the assay was immunoSEQ multiplex PCR. The table lists 250,000 to 300,000 clones, about four fifths of them singletons. Sequencing was done on a sample of peripheral blood. These receptor sequences come from a woman aged 60-75 years with active or convalescent COVID-19. Each CDR3 is given with its conserved first and last residue. D genes are given only for firm matches. The size of a clone is reported for some rows only, either as once, few or many, or as a class for expanded clones.

>TRBJ1-2|TRBD1|TRBV5-1|.
CASSSATAGTGGYTF
TGCGCCAGCAGCTCCGCAACTGCCGGGACAGGGGGCTACACCTTC
>TRBJ1-4|.|TRBV7-9|.
CASGNLQGTNEKLFF
TGTGCCAGCGGGAACCTCCAGGGAACTAATGAAAAACTGTTTTTT
>TRBJ1-6|TRBD1|TRBV24-1|.
CATRRQGAPPLHF
TGTGCCACCAGGCGACAGGGGGCGCCACCCCTCCACTTT
>TRBJ2-1|TRBD1|TRBV19|many
CASTQSTGVRNNEQFF
TGTGCCAGTACCCAATCGACAGGGGTTCGGAACAATGAGCAGTTCTTC
>TRBJ1-4|.|TRBV15|.
CATSRTGDNEKLFF
TGTGCCACCAGTAGAACAGGAGACAATGAAAAACTGTTTTTT
>TRBJ1-2|.|TRBV4-1|.
CASSHPPLLQGDRGYTF
TGCGCCAGCAGCCACCCCCCCCTACTACAGGGTGATCGAGGCTACACCTTC
>TRBJ2-3|TRBD1|TRBV2|.
CASRGQIQLTDTQYF
TGTGCCAGCAGGGGACAGATTCAGCTCACAGATACGCAGTATTTT
>TRBJ1-6|.|TRBV6-5|.
CASSRVRNSPLHF
TGTGCCAGCTCCAGGGTGAGAAACTCACCCCTCCACTTT
>TRBJ1-5|.|TRBV6-1|few
CASSEYPGRDQPQHF
TGTGCCAGCAGTGAATACCCAGGAAGAGATCAGCCCCAGCATTTT
>TRBJ2-3|TRBD1|TRBV6-5|.
CASSSLGTGADTQYF
TGTGCCAGCAGTTCGCTCGGGACAGGGGCAGATACGCAGTATTTT
>TRBJ2-5|TRBD2|TRBV5-1|few
CASSLALAGKFQETQYF
TGCGCCAGCAGCTTGGCACTAGCGGGGAAGTTCCAAGAGACCCAGTACTTC
>TRBJ2-1|.|TRBV10-1|.
CASSESWVTPYNEQFF
TGCGCCAGCAGTGAGTCTTGGGTGACTCCCTACAATGAGCAGTTCTTC
>TRBJ2-2|.|TRBV18|few
CASSRQQGRPGELFF
TGTGCCAGCTCTAGACAGCAGGGGCGCCCCGGGGAGCTGTTTTTT
>TRBJ2-7|TRBD2|TRBV7-8|.
CASSLVTSGLPYEQYF
TGTGCCAGCAGCTTAGTCACTAGCGGCCTCCCCTACGAGCAGTACTTC
>TRBJ1-2|.|TRBV5-6|.
CASSETGDSNYGYTF
TGTGCCAGCAGCGAAACAGGAGACTCTAACTATGGCTACACCTTC
>TRBJ2-1|TRBD1|TRBV7-3|.
CASSRTGGSYNEQFF
TGTGCCAGCAGCCGAACAGGGGGCTCCTACAATGAGCAGTTCTTC
>TRBJ2-7|TRBD1|TRBV3-1/TRBV3-2|.
CASSQRTGPYEQYF
TGTGCCAGCAGCCAAAGGACAGGCCCTTACGAGCAGTACTTC
>TRBJ2-3|.|TRBV18|.
CASSPPGNTDTQYF
TGTGCCAGCTCACCTCCGGGAAACACAGATACGCAGTATTTT
>TRBJ2-2|TRBD1|TRBV10-3|.
CAISESRDRNTGELFF
TGTGCCATCAGTGAGTCGAGGGACAGGAACACCGGGGAGCTGTTTTTT
>TRBJ1-2|.|TRBV6-1|.
CASSEGGAGYTF
TGTGCCAGCAGTGAGGGGGGGGCCGGCTACACCTTC
>TRBJ1-2|TRBD1|TRBV5-4|few
CASSQDRDGGYTF
TGTGCCAGCAGCCAGGACAGGGACGGCGGCTACACCTTC
>TRBJ1-1|TRBD1|TRBV6-5|.
CASSRGQANTEAFF
TGTGCCAGCAGCCGCGGACAGGCGAACACTGAAGCTTTCTTT
>TRBJ2-7|.|TRBV19|.
CASSIGGQGSYEQYF
TGTGCCAGTAGTATAGGGGGGCAGGGCTCCTACGAGCAGTACTTC
>TRBJ1-2|.|TRBV3-1/TRBV3-2|.
CASSQERALNPYGYTF
TGTGCCAGCAGCCAAGAGAGGGCCCTAAACCCGTATGGCTACACCTTC
>TRBJ1-1|.|TRBV20-1|.
CSASRQAMNTEAFF
TGCAGTGCTAGTCGGCAGGCTATGAACACTGAAGCTTTCTTT
>TRBJ2-2|.|TRBV9|.
CASSVTGTPAGELFF
TGTGCCAGCAGCGTCACCGGGACACCGGCCGGGGAGCTGTTTTTT
>TRBJ2-5|.|TRBV11-2|.
CASSLGAGRETQYF
TGTGCCAGCAGCTTAGGGGCAGGGAGGGAGACCCAGTACTTC
>TRBJ2-2|TRBD1|TRBV2|many
CASRTGTASNTGELFF
TGTGCCAGCCGTACCGGGACAGCTTCGAACACCGGGGAGCTGTTTTTT
>TRBJ2-3|.|TRBV5-1|.
CASSLGLAGADTQYF
TGCGCCAGCAGCTTGGGGCTAGCAGGGGCAGATACGCAGTATTTT
>TRBJ2-1|.|TRBV5-6|.
CASSLVGTTYNEQFF
TGTGCCAGCAGCTTGGTGGGGACAACCTACAATGAGCAGTTCTTC
>TRBJ1-2|.|TRBV15|.
CATSRDRVGGVGVKGYTF
TGTGCCACCAGCAGAGATAGAGTGGGGGGAGTAGGGGTAAAGGGCTACACCTTC
>TRBJ2-7|.|TRBV5-1|.
CASSLGDGGWEQYF
TGCGCCAGCAGCTTGGGAGATGGAGGGTGGGAGCAGTACTTC
>TRBJ1-4|.|TRBV7-7|.
CASSQARGPNEKLFF
TGTGCTAGCAGTCAGGCCAGGGGACCTAATGAAAAACTGTTTTTT
>TRBJ1-2|TRBD1|TRBV6-5|.
CASRSTGFGYTF
TGTGCCAGCAGATCGACAGGGTTCGGCTACACCTTC
>TRBJ1-2|.|TRBV6-5|.
CASMTGLNYGYTF
TGTGCCAGCATGACGGGACTAAACTATGGCTACACCTTC
>TRBJ2-1|TRBD2|TRBV7-3|.
CASSLKGTSGGYNEQFF
TGTGCCAGCAGCTTAAAAGGGACTAGCGGGGGGTACAATGAGCAGTTCTTC
>TRBJ1-5|.|TRBV2|.
CASSVLLGGNQPQHF
TGTGCCAGCAGTGTTCTTCTGGGAGGCAATCAGCCCCAGCATTTT
>TRBJ2-7|.|TRBV6-5|.
CASSYRRSRGAYEQYF
TGTGCCAGCAGTTACCGCCGCTCCAGGGGGGCCTACGAGCAGTACTTC
>TRBJ2-1|.|TRBV11-3|.
CASSEPGLNNEQFF
TGTGCCAGCAGCGAACCGGGACTTAACAATGAGCAGTTCTTC